This T cell receptor beta chain derives from a study of blood T cells in healthy people across ages. The CDR3 sequence is 15 residues long. The J segment lost 4 bases and the V segment lost 6 bases, leaving 11 bases of the junction unmatched. Germline CDR1 SNHLY, CDR2 FYNNEI. A sample-barcoded 5' primer and a J-beta primer mix were used in a second PCR of roughly 6 to 12 cycles. Via MiXCR, TCRdb re-called the 5' RACE reads, giving one row per CDR3 protein. Of about 1,600,000 distinct CDR3 sequences detected, around 39% appear once; the ten largest clones hold 7.9%. Every donor provided 7.5 to 10 milliliters of peripheral blood.

The chain uses TRBV2 and TRBJ2-7; TRBD2 matches at 8 bases. The receptor was derived from a woman in her late teens or twenties in good health. Sequenced sample: blood. The CDR3 sequence: CASRAGSGSRYEQYF. The DNA of the CDR3 is TGTGCCAGCAGGGCAGGGAGCGGGAGTAGATACGAGCAGTACTTC.